This is a list of T cell receptor beta chains from one sample in a study of PD-L1 blockade in urothelial cancer. Produced via immunoSEQ multiplex PCR; TCRdb's table is partial and in-frame only. The sample lists some 29,000 clones; around 87% were seen once. Material: PBMCs, obtained around atezolizumab (anti-PD-L1) treatment. The receptors shown here come from a man between 45 and 60 years old with urothelial cancer. Each CDR3 is given with its conserved first and last residue. A D gene is named only where the DNA matches it firmly. Not every row has a clone size; where given, it reads once, few, many or a size class.

d_call: NA; v_call: TRBV27; j_call: TRBJ2-7; clone_size: NA; cdr3_nt: TGTGCCAGCAGTCTGCGGGGGACACTAGTTTACGAGCAGTACTTC; cdr3_aa: CASSLRGTLVYEQYF
d_call: NA; v_call: TRBV7-9; j_call: TRBJ2-1; clone_size: once; cdr3_nt: TGTGCCAGCAGCTTAGAACGGGGGGCTACCTACAATGAGCAGTTCTTC; cdr3_aa: CASSLERGATYNEQFF
d_call: NA; v_call: TRBV9; j_call: TRBJ1-4; clone_size: NA; cdr3_nt: TGTGCCAGCAGCGCCCGGAGGGGAGGGTATGAAAAACTGTTTTTT; cdr3_aa: CASSARRGGYEKLFF
d_call: NA; v_call: TRBV4-1; j_call: TRBJ2-3; clone_size: NA; cdr3_nt: TGCGCCAGCAGCCACTTCTTCCTGGGGGGAACAGATACGCAGTATTTT; cdr3_aa: CASSHFFLGGTDTQYF
d_call: NA; v_call: TRBV7-9; j_call: TRBJ1-4; clone_size: NA; cdr3_nt: TGTGCCAGCAGCTTTGGAGCAACTAATGAAAAACTGTTTTTT; cdr3_aa: CASSFGATNEKLFF
d_call: TRBD1; v_call: TRBV18; j_call: TRBJ2-2; clone_size: NA; cdr3_nt: TGTGCCAGCTCACCACGCAGGGGGCATACCGGGGAGCTGTTTTTT; cdr3_aa: CASSPRRGHTGELFF
d_call: TRBD1; v_call: TRBV30; j_call: TRBJ2-7; clone_size: NA; cdr3_nt: TGTGCCTGGAGCGGACAGGGTTCTGCCTACGAGCAGTACTTC; cdr3_aa: CAWSGQGSAYEQYF
d_call: TRBD2; v_call: TRBV5-6; j_call: TRBJ2-7; clone_size: NA; cdr3_nt: TGTGCCAGCAACTCGGGCGGGAGGGGGCACGAGCAGTACTTC; cdr3_aa: CASNSGGRGHEQYF
d_call: TRBD1; v_call: TRBV6-1; j_call: TRBJ1-1; clone_size: NA; cdr3_nt: TGTGCCAGCGACAGGGGGCGCCGGACTGAAGCTTTCTTT; cdr3_aa: CASDRGRRTEAFF
d_call: TRBD2; v_call: TRBV6-6; j_call: TRBJ2-2; clone_size: once; cdr3_nt: TGTGCCAGCAGTTACAGGCGGGAGGGCCAGACCGGGGAGCTGTTTTTT; cdr3_aa: CASSYRREGQTGELFF
d_call: NA; v_call: TRBV5-1; j_call: TRBJ2-2; clone_size: once; cdr3_nt: TGCGCCAGCAGCTTGGGTCCGGAACACCGGGGAGCTGTTTTT; cdr3_aa: CASSLGPEHRGAVF
d_call: TRBD1; v_call: TRBV5-1; j_call: TRBJ2-7; clone_size: NA; cdr3_nt: TGCGCCAGCAAACTCCAGACAGGGCCCTACGAGCAGTACTTC; cdr3_aa: CASKLQTGPYEQYF
d_call: TRBD2; v_call: TRBV27; j_call: TRBJ2-7; clone_size: NA; cdr3_nt: TGTGCCAGCAGTGGTCGAGCGGGAGTGTACTACTACGAGCAGTACTTC; cdr3_aa: CASSGRAGVYYYEQYF
d_call: TRBD2; v_call: TRBV6-4; j_call: TRBJ2-1; clone_size: NA; cdr3_nt: TGTGCCAGCAGTGAGGGCCCGGGACTAGCGGCCAATGAGCAGTTCTTC; cdr3_aa: CASSEGPGLAANEQFF
d_call: NA; v_call: TRBV5-4; j_call: TRBJ1-5; clone_size: once; cdr3_nt: TGTGCCAGCAGCTCACAGGGCAGCAATCAGCCCCAGCATTTT; cdr3_aa: CASSSQGSNQPQHF
d_call: TRBD2; v_call: TRBV7-9; j_call: TRBJ2-3; clone_size: NA; cdr3_nt: TGTGCCAGCAGCCAGATAGCGGGTTGGGCAGATACGCAGTATTTT; cdr3_aa: CASSQIAGWADTQYF
d_call: NA; v_call: TRBV18; j_call: TRBJ1-6; clone_size: once; cdr3_nt: TGTGCCAGCTCACCAGGGTTGGGAGCCCTTCACTTT; cdr3_aa: CASSPGLGALHF
d_call: NA; v_call: TRBV7-6; j_call: TRBJ2-1; clone_size: NA; cdr3_nt: TGTGCCAGCAGCTTAGAAGGGACTTCCTACAATGAGCAGTTCTTC; cdr3_aa: CASSLEGTSYNEQFF
d_call: TRBD1; v_call: TRBV27; j_call: TRBJ1-4; clone_size: NA; cdr3_nt: TGTGCCAGCAGTCTGTGGGGGACAGGGAATGAAAAACTGTTTTTT; cdr3_aa: CASSLWGTGNEKLFF
d_call: TRBD2; v_call: TRBV5-1; j_call: TRBJ2-1; clone_size: NA; cdr3_nt: TGCGCCAGCAGCCGAGACGGGACTAGCGGTGGTAATGAGCAGTTCTTC; cdr3_aa: CASSRDGTSGGNEQFF
d_call: NA; v_call: TRBV10-1; j_call: TRBJ1-1; clone_size: NA; cdr3_nt: TGCGCCAGCAGTGACCCTAACACTGAAGCTTTCTTT; cdr3_aa: CASSDPNTEAFF
d_call: TRBD2; v_call: TRBV9; j_call: TRBJ2-1; clone_size: NA; cdr3_nt: TGTGCCAGCAGCGTCTCGAGGTCGGGGGGGCCGGGTGAGCAGTTCTTC; cdr3_aa: CASSVSRSGGPGEQFF
d_call: NA; v_call: TRBV14; j_call: TRBJ1-1; clone_size: NA; cdr3_nt: TGTGCCAGCAGCCAAACAGGGATTACTGAAGCTTTCTTT; cdr3_aa: CASSQTGITEAFF
d_call: NA; v_call: TRBV2; j_call: TRBJ2-7; clone_size: medium-sized; cdr3_nt: TGTGCCAGCAGCGGAGTGGGGCTTTACGAGCAGTACTTC; cdr3_aa: CASSGVGLYEQYF
d_call: TRBD2; v_call: TRBV28; j_call: TRBJ2-1; clone_size: NA; cdr3_nt: TGTGCCAGCAGATGGACTAGCGGGAGTGAAAATGAGCAGTTCTTC; cdr3_aa: CASRWTSGSENEQFF
d_call: NA; v_call: TRBV27; j_call: TRBJ2-3; clone_size: NA; cdr3_nt: TGTGCCAGCAGTTTAGATCAGGCTAGCGCGAAATCCGTTCATACGCAGTATTTT; cdr3_aa: CASSLDQASAKSVHTQYF
d_call: TRBD2; v_call: TRBV29-1; j_call: TRBJ2-5; clone_size: NA; cdr3_nt: TGCAGCGCACCTCGGACTAGCGGGGGGGGGAGAGAGACCCAGTACTTC; cdr3_aa: CSAPRTSGGGRETQYF
d_call: TRBD2; v_call: TRBV15; j_call: TRBJ2-2; clone_size: NA; cdr3_nt: TGTGCCACCAGCAGAGGAGCGGGGGCGAACACCGGGGAGCTGTTTTTT; cdr3_aa: CATSRGAGANTGELFF
d_call: NA; v_call: TRBV10-3; j_call: TRBJ1-1; clone_size: few; cdr3_nt: TGTGCCATCAGTGGTCCCCAAACTGAAGCTTTCTTT; cdr3_aa: CAISGPQTEAFF
d_call: TRBD1; v_call: TRBV5-4; j_call: TRBJ2-3; clone_size: NA; cdr3_nt: TGTGCCAGCAGCTTACAGGGGGCGCAGGATACGCAGTATTTT; cdr3_aa: CASSLQGAQDTQYF
d_call: NA; v_call: TRBV27; j_call: TRBJ2-2; clone_size: NA; cdr3_nt: TGTGCCAGCAGTTTACCCTACACCGGGGAGCTGTTTTTT; cdr3_aa: CASSLPYTGELFF
d_call: NA; v_call: TRBV5-8; j_call: TRBJ1-4; clone_size: few; cdr3_nt: TGTGCCAGCAGCTTCCAGAATGAAAAACTGTTTTTT; cdr3_aa: CASSFQNEKLFF
d_call: NA; v_call: TRBV7-2; j_call: TRBJ2-7; clone_size: NA; cdr3_nt: TGTGCCAGCAGCTTAACCCTACGCGGGGAGCAGTACTTC; cdr3_aa: CASSLTLRGEQYF
d_call: TRBD2; v_call: TRBV5-6; j_call: TRBJ2-7; clone_size: NA; cdr3_nt: TGTGCCAGCAGCCCCCGACTAGCGGGAGCCTACGAGCAGTACTTC; cdr3_aa: CASSPRLAGAYEQYF
d_call: NA; v_call: TRBV7-9; j_call: TRBJ1-4; clone_size: NA; cdr3_nt: TGTGCCAGCAGCGTATCCGGGACACTAAGAGAAAAACTGTTTTTT; cdr3_aa: CASSVSGTLREKLFF
d_call: TRBD1; v_call: TRBV7-9; j_call: TRBJ1-2; clone_size: medium-sized; cdr3_nt: TGTGCCAGCAGCCTGTCGATTGGACAGGGATTTATCTCTGGCTACACCTTC; cdr3_aa: CASSLSIGQGFISGYTF
d_call: TRBD1; v_call: TRBV9; j_call: TRBJ1-4; clone_size: few; cdr3_nt: TGTGCCAGCAGCCCCCGACAGGGGTTTTTTGAAAAACTGTTTTTT; cdr3_aa: CASSPRQGFFEKLFF
d_call: NA; v_call: TRBV10-2; j_call: TRBJ1-2; clone_size: NA; cdr3_nt: TGCGCCAGCAGCATCCGGGGCTATGGCTACACCTTC; cdr3_aa: CASSIRGYGYTF
d_call: TRBD1; v_call: TRBV12-5; j_call: TRBJ1-1; clone_size: NA; cdr3_nt: TGTGCTAGTGGTTTCTCAGGGGGCACTGAAGCTTTCTTT; cdr3_aa: CASGFSGGTEAFF
d_call: TRBD2; v_call: TRBV19; j_call: TRBJ2-2; clone_size: NA; cdr3_nt: TGTGCCAGTACTCTACTAGCGGGGGCTGCGGGCACCGGGGAGCTGTTTTTT; cdr3_aa: CASTLLAGAAGTGELFF
d_call: NA; v_call: TRBV12-2; j_call: TRBJ2-1; clone_size: NA; cdr3_nt: TGTGCCCCCCAAAGAGCGGGTTCCTACAATGAGCAGTTCTTC; cdr3_aa: CAPQRAGSYNEQFF
d_call: NA; v_call: TRBV18; j_call: TRBJ2-2; clone_size: NA; cdr3_nt: TGTGCCAGCTCACCACCGAGGACAGCGAACACCGGGGAGCTGTTTTTT; cdr3_aa: CASSPPRTANTGELFF
d_call: TRBD1; v_call: TRBV30; j_call: TRBJ2-2; clone_size: NA; cdr3_nt: TGTGCCTGGAGTTACAACAGGGGGCCCGGGGAGCTGTTTTTT; cdr3_aa: CAWSYNRGPGELFF
d_call: NA; v_call: TRBV18; j_call: TRBJ2-7; clone_size: NA; cdr3_nt: TGTGCCAGCTCACCGCCGACAGGATCCTACGAGCAGTACTTC; cdr3_aa: CASSPPTGSYEQYF
d_call: NA; v_call: TRBV5-1; j_call: TRBJ2-7; clone_size: NA; cdr3_nt: TGCGCCAGCAGCCACGGACAGTTGGCCTACGAGCAGTACTTC; cdr3_aa: CASSHGQLAYEQYF
d_call: TRBD2; v_call: TRBV10-1; j_call: TRBJ2-3; clone_size: NA; cdr3_nt: TGCGCCAGCAGTGCAACTAGCGGGACAGATACGCAGTATTTT; cdr3_aa: CASSATSGTDTQYF
d_call: NA; v_call: TRBV29-1; j_call: TRBJ2-5; clone_size: once; cdr3_nt: TGCAGCGTTGTCAGCGGAGAGACCCAGTACTTC; cdr3_aa: CSVVSGETQYF
d_call: NA; v_call: TRBV5-1; j_call: TRBJ1-6; clone_size: few; cdr3_nt: TGCGCCAGCAGCCCCGGGACATTTCTGGTTTCACCCCTCCACTTT; cdr3_aa: CASSPGTFLVSPLHF
d_call: NA; v_call: TRBV19; j_call: TRBJ2-2; clone_size: NA; cdr3_nt: TGTGCCAGTAGTAGGACTGTGAGGGAGCTGTTTTTT; cdr3_aa: CASSRTVRELFF